This TCR beta chain was observed in a study of CD8+ T cells in alopecia areata. Extraction of RNA preceded its reverse transcription into cDNA, which served as the sequencing template. Sequencing was performed with immunoSEQ multiplex PCR; in TCRdb, only in-frame clones are kept and a portion is missing. This table holds some 150,000 clones, 67% found once. This clonotype originated in a human donor with alopecia areata. The sample in question was CD8+ T cells sorted from blood, obtained at week 0.

The CDR3 sequence is CASSEQVNNQPQHF. The CDR3 nucleotides are TGTGCCAGCAGCGAGCAGGTAAACAATCAGCCCCAGCATTTT. J is TRBJ1-5 and V is TRBV7-8, with unresolved D. Per germline, CDR1 SGHVS and CDR2 FQNEAQ. The CDR3 has 14 residues. V was cut by 5 bases and J by 3 bases, with 11 bases left in between. The full variable domain, its missing parts supplied by reference TRBV7-8 and TRBJ1-5, is GAGVSQSPRYKVAKRGQDVALRCDPISGHVSLFWYQQALGQGPEFLTYFQNEAQLDKSGLPSDRFFAERPEGSVSTLKIQRTQQEDSAVYLCASSEQVNNQPQHFGDGTRLSIL.